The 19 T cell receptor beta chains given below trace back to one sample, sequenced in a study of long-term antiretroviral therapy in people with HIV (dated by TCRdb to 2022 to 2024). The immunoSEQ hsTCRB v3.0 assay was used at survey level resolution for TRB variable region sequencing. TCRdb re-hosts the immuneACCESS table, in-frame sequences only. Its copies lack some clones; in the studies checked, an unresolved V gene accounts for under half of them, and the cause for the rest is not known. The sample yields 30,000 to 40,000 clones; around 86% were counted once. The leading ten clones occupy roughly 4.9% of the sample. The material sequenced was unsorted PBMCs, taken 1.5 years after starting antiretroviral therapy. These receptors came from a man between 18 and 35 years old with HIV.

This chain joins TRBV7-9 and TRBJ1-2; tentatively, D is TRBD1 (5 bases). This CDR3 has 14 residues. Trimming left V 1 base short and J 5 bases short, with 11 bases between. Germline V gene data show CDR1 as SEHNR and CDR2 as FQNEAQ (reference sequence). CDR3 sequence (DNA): TGTGCCAGCAGCTTAGTTCAGGGCGGGTATGGCTACACCTTC. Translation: CASSLVQGGYGYTF.

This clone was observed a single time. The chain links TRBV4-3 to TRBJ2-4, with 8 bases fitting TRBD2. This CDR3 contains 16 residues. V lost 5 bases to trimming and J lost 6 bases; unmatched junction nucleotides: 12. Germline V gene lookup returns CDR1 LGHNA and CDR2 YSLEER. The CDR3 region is CASSDTLAGSGNIQYF. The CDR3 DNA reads TGCGCCAGCAGCGATACCTTAGCGGGAAGCGGAAACATTCAGTACTTC.

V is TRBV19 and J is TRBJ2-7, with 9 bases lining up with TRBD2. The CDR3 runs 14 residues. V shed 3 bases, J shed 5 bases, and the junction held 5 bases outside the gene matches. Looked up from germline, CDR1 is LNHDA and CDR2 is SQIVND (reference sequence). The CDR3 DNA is TGTGCCAGTAGTATGGCGGGAGGGCCAGACGAGCAGTACTTC. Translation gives CASSMAGGPDEQYF. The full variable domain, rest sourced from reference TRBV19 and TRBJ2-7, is DGGITQSPKYLFRKEGQNVTLSCEQNLNHDAMYWYRQDPGQGLRLIYYSQIVNDFQKGDIAEGYSVSREKKESFPLTVTSAQKNPTAFYLCASSMAGGPDEQYFGPGTRLTVT.

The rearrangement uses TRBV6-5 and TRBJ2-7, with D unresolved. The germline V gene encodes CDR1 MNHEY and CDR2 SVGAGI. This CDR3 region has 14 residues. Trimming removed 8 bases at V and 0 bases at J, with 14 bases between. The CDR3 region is CASGITASSYEQYF. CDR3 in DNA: TGTGCCAGCGGGATAACTGCGAGCTCCTACGAGCAGTACTTC.

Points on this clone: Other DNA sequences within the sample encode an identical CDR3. In nucleotides, the CDR3 is TGTGCCAGCAGTCTACAGGGTTACAATGAGCAGTTCTTC. As protein: CASSLQGYNEQFF. This chain links TRBV27 with TRBJ2-1, with D possibly matching TRBD1 (6 bases). The germline V gene encodes CDR1 MNHEY and CDR2 SMNVEV (reference sequence). Between the trimmed V and J ends, which lost 5 bases and 4 bases, there was a span of 9 bases. The CDR3 spans 13 residues.

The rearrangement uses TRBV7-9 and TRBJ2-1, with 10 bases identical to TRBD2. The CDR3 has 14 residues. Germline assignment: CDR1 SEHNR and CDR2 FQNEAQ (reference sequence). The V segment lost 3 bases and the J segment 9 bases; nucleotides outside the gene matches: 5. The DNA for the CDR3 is TGTGCCAGCAGCTTTAGACTAGCGGGTAGTGAGCAGTTCTTC. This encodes CASSFRLAGSEQFF.

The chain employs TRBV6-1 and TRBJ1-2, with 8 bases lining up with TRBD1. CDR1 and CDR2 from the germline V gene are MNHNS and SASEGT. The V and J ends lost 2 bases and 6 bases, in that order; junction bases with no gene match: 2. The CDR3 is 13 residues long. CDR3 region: CASSEQGANGYTF. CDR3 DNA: TGTGCCAGCAGTGAACAGGGGGCGAATGGCTACACCTTC.

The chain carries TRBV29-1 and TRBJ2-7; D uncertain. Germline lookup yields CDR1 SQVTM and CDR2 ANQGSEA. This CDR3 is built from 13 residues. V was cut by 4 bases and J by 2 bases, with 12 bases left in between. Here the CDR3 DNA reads TGCAGCGTTGCCATCACAGCCGCCTACGAGCAGTACTTC. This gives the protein CSVAITAAYEQYF.

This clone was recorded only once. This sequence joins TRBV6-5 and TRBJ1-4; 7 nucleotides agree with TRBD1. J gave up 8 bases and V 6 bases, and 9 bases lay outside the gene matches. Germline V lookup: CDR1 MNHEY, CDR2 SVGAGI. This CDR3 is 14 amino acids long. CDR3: CASSPTGKGEKLFF. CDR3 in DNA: TGTGCCAGCAGCCCGACAGGGAAGGGAGAAAAACTGTTTTTT.

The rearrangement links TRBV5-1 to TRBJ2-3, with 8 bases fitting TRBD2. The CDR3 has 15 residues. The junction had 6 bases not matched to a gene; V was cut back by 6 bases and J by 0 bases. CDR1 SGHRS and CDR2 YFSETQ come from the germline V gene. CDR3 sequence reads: CASKTSGTSTDTQYF. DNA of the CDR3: TGCGCCAGCAAAACTAGCGGTACTAGCACAGATACGCAGTATTTT.

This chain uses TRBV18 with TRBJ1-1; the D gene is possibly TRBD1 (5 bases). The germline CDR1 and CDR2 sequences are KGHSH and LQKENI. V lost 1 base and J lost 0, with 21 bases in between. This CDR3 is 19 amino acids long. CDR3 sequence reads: CASSPLGRGSGILNTEAFF. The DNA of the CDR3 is TGTGCCAGCTCACCACTCGGAAGGGGATCAGGGATCTTGAACACTGAAGCTTTCTTT.

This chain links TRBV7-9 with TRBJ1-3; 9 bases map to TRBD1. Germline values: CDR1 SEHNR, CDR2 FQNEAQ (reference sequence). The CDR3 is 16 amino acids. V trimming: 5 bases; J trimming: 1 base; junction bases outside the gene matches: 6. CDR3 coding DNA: TGTGCCAGCAGCAGACAGGGGGAGCTGTCTGGAAACACCATATATTTT. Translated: CASSRQGELSGNTIYF.

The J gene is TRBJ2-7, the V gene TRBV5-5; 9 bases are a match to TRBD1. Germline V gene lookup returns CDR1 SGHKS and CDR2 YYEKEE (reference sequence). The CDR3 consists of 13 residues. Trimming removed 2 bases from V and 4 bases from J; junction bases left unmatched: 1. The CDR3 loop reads CASSLQGAYEQYF. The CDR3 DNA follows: TGTGCCAGCAGCTTACAGGGGGCGTACGAGCAGTACTTC.

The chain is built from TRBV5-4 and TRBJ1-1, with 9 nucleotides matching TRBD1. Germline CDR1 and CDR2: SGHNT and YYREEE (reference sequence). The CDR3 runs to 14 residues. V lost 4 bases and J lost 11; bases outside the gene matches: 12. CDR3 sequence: CASSPGQGAGKAFF. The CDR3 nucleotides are TGTGCCAGCAGCCCGGGACAGGGAGCAGGAAAGGCTTTCTTT.

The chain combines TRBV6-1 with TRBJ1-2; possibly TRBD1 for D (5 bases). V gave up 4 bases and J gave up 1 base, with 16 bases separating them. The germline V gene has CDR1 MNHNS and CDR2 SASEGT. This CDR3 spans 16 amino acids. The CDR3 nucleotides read TGTGCCAGCAGTGCGTCAGGGCGTGGGAATAACTATGGCTACACCTTC. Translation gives CASSASGRGNNYGYTF.

The CDR3 DNA reads TGTGCCAGCAGCTTAACCGGACTAGTGAGCTACAATGAGCAGTTCTTC. Translation gives CASSLTGLVSYNEQFF. The chain couples TRBV7-8 to TRBJ2-1, with TRBD2 identical over 7 bases. V trimming: 2 bases; J trimming: 3 bases; junction bases outside the gene matches: 7. The CDR3 length is 16 residues. The V gene's germline CDR1 is SGHVS and CDR2 FQNEAQ.

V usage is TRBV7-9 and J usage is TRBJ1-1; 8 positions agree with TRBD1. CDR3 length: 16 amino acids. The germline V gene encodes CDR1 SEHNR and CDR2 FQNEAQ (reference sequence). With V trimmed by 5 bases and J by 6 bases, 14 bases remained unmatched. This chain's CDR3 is CASSTGTGEKSAEAFF. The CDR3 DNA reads TGTGCCAGCAGCACCGGGACAGGTGAAAAGAGCGCTGAAGCTTTCTTT.

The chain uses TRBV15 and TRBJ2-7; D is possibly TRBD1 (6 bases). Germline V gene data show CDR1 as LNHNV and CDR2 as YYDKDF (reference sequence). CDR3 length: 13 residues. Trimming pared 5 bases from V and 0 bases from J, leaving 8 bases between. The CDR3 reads CATSQGSSYEQYF. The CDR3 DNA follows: TGTGCCACCAGCCAGGGGAGCTCCTACGAGCAGTACTTC.

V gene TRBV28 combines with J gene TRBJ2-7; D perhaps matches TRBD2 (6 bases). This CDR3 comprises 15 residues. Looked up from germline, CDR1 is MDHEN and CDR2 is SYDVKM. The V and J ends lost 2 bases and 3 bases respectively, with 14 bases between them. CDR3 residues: CASSLSWAGLYEQYF. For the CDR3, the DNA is TGTGCCAGCAGTTTAAGTTGGGCGGGACTCTACGAGCAGTACTTC. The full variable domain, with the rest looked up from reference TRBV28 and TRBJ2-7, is DVKVTQSSRYLVKRTGEKVFLECVQDMDHENMFWYRQDPGLGLRLIYFSYDVKMKEKGDIPEGYSVSREKKERFSLILESASTNQTSMYLCASSLSWAGLYEQYFGPGTRLTVT.